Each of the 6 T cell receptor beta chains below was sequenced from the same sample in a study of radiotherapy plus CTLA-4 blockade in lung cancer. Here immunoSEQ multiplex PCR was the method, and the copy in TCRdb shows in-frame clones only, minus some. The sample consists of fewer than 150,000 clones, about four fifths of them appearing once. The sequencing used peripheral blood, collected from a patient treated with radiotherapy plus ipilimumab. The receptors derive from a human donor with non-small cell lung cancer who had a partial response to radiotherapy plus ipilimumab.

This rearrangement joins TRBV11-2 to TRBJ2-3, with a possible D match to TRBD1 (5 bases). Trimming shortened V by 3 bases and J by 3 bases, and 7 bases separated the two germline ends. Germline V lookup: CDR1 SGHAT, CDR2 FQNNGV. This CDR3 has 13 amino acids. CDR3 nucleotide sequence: TGTGCCAGCAGCTTCAAGGGGACAGATACGCAGTATTTT. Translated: CASSFKGTDTQYF.

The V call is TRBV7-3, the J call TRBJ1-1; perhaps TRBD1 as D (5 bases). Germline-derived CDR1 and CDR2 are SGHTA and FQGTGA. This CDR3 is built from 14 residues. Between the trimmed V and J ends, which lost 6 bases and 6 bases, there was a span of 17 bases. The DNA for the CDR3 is TGTGCCAGCAGGTCCGGGCAGGGTGAATCTGAAGCTTTCTTT. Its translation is CASRSGQGESEAFF.

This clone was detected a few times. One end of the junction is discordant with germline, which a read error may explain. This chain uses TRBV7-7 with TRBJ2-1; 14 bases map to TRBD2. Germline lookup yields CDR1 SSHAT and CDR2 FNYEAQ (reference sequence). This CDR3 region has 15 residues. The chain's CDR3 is CASSLGTSGSDEQFF. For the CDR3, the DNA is TGTGCTAGCAGCTTAGGGACTAGCGGGAGCGATGAGCAGTTCTTC.

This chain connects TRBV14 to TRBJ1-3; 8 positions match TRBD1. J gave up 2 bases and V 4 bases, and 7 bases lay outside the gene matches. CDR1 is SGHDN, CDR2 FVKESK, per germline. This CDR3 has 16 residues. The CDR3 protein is CASSRYGQGPGNTIYF. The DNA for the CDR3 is TGTGCCAGCAGCCGATACGGACAGGGCCCTGGAAACACCATATATTTT.

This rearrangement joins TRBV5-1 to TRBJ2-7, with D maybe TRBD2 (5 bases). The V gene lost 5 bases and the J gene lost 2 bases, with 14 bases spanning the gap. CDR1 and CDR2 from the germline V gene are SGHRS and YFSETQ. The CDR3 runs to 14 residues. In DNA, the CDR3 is TGCGCCAGCAGGATAACCGGGGAAACCTACGAGCAGTACTTC. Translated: CASRITGETYEQYF. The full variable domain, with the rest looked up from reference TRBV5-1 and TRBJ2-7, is KAGVTQTPRYLIKTRGQQVTLSCSPISGHRSVSWYQQTPGQGLQFLFEYFSETQRNKGNFPGRFSGRQFSNSRSEMNVSTLELGDSALYLCASRITGETYEQYFGPGTRLTVT.

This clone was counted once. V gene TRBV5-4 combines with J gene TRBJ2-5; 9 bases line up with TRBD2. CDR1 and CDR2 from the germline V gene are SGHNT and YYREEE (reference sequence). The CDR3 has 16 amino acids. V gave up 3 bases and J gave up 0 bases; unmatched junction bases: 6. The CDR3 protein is CASSSRLAEYQETQYF. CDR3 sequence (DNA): TGTGCCAGCAGCTCGAGACTAGCGGAGTACCAAGAGACCCAGTACTTC.